The 15 T cell receptor beta chains presented below share a single source sample, sequenced in a study of beta chain features in type 1 diabetes (dated by TCRdb to about 2018). Libraries were prepared through the immunoSEQ multiplex PCR assay. The entire isolated RNA was reverse transcribed using the High Capacity cDNA Reverse Transcription Kit, and thus expressed TCRB transcripts were sequenced. TCRdb's version of the immuneACCESS table is confined to in-frame rearrangements and falls short of the full clone set. An unresolved V gene accounts for under half of the shortfall where checked; the remainder is of unknown origin. The sample profile shows hundreds of thousands of clones; roughly an eighth of them were found once. About 0.018% of the sample rests with the top ten. Sequenced: naive CD4+ T cells from blood. Per the publication, the cell subset or site label means: true naive CD4+ T cells. All receptors derive from a man younger than 35 in good health.

This clone came up a few times. This chain connects TRBV7-2 to TRBJ1-2; TRBD1 might be the D (6 bases). With 5 bases removed from V and 3 bases from J, the gap between germline ends came to 10 bases. The CDR3 consists of 13 residues. The germline gives CDR1 SGHTA, CDR2 FQGNSA. The CDR3 sequence: CASSPGTHYGYTF. The CDR3 DNA is TGTGCCAGCAGCCCCGGGACACACTATGGCTACACCTTC.

In its sample, this clone was seen a few times. This chain connects TRBV29-1 to TRBJ1-2; the D is unclear. Trimming stripped 3 bases from V and 2 bases from J, with 10 bases between. CDR3 size: 13 residues. Germline CDR1 reads SQVTM; CDR2 reads ANQGSEA. The CDR3 here is CSVEAQTNYGYTF. CDR3 nucleotides: TGCAGCGTTGAGGCACAGACCAACTATGGCTACACCTTC. Combining the CDR3 with reference TRBV29-1 and TRBJ1-2 gives the whole variable domain SAVISQKPSRDICQRGTSLTIQCQVDSQVTMMFWYRQQPGQSLTLIATANQGSEATYESGFVIDKFPISRPNLTFSTLTVSNMSPEDSSIYLCSVEAQTNYGYTFGSGTRLTVV.

This sequence joins TRBV30 and TRBJ2-7; 8 positions match TRBD2. J gave up 5 bases and V 3 bases, and 12 bases lay outside the gene matches. The CDR3 length is 15 residues. Germline lookup yields CDR1 GTSNPN and CDR2 SVGIG (reference sequence). CDR3 protein: CAWSPVAGRADEQYF. CDR3 sequence (DNA): TGTGCCTGGAGCCCAGTCGCCGGGAGGGCCGACGAGCAGTACTTC.

A few counts support this clone. The chain has TRBV28 and TRBJ2-2, with TRBD1 matching over 7 bases. Germline CDR1 and CDR2: MDHEN and SYDVKM. With V trimmed by 3 bases and J by 5 bases, 9 bases remained unmatched. The CDR3 covers 16 residues. CDR3 protein: CASSLDTGAITGELFF. DNA for the CDR3: TGTGCCAGCAGTTTGGATACAGGGGCTATTACCGGGGAGCTGTTTTTT.

This clone was picked up a small number of times. Other DNA sequences in the same sample also yield this CDR3. The chain links TRBV28 to TRBJ2-7; D not resolved. V was shortened by 6 bases and J by 4 bases, with 4 bases between the two germline ends. The CDR3 consists of 10 residues. CDR1 and CDR2 from the germline V gene are MDHEN and SYDVKM. CDR3 in amino acids: CASSRYEQYF. The CDR3 region has the DNA TGTGCCAGCAGCCGGTACGAGCAGTACTTC.

This clone turned up a few times. The V call is TRBV5-1, the J call TRBJ1-2; D is unclear. V gave up 0 bases and J gave up 1 base, with 7 bases separating them. Germline V gene data show CDR1 as SGHRS and CDR2 as YFSETQ. The CDR3 runs to 14 residues. The CDR3 DNA is TGCGCCAGCAGCTTGGGGCTGCTTAACTATGGCTACACCTTC. This gives the protein CASSLGLLNYGYTF.

A few counts support this clone. The V call is TRBV9, the J call TRBJ1-4, with D possibly being TRBD1 (5 bases). Per germline, CDR1 SGDLS and CDR2 YYNGEE. V lost 4 bases to trimming and J lost 4 bases, with 11 bases between them. CDR3 size: 14 residues. CDR3 in amino acids: CASSFRGYNEKLFF. CDR3 DNA: TGTGCCAGCAGCTTCCGGGGGTATAATGAAAAACTGTTTTTT.

V usage is TRBV15 and J usage is TRBJ2-7; TRBD1 matches at 7 bases. Per germline, CDR1 LNHNV and CDR2 YYDKDF (reference sequence). Trimming removed 1 base from V and 1 base from J; junction bases left unmatched: 4. This CDR3 has 15 residues. CDR3 bases: TGTGCCACCAGCAGAGCTCCGGGACAGTCCTACGAGCAGTACTTC. Amino acid sequence: CATSRAPGQSYEQYF. The variable domain in full, completed from reference TRBV15 and TRBJ2-7, reads DAMVIQNPRYQVTQFGKPVTLSCSQTLNHNVMYWYQQKSSQAPKLLFHYYDKDFNNEADTPDNFQSRRPNTSFCFLDIRSPGLGDTAMYLCATSRAPGQSYEQYFGPGTRLTVT.

This chain connects TRBV5-4 to TRBJ2-1; 8 bases line up with TRBD1. Per the germline V gene, CDR1 is SGHNT and CDR2 is YYREEE (reference sequence). The CDR3 length is 16 residues. The ends lost 0 bases at V and 6 bases at J; junction bases unmatched: 8. The chain's CDR3 is CASSLELNQGANEQFF. In DNA, the CDR3 is TGTGCCAGCAGCTTGGAACTGAACCAGGGGGCCAATGAGCAGTTCTTC.

This sequence joins TRBV7-9 and TRBJ2-7, with 7 bases fitting TRBD1. The J segment lost 2 bases and the V segment lost 5 bases, leaving 9 bases of the junction unmatched. Germline V CDR1 and CDR2: SEHNR, FQNEAQ (reference sequence). This CDR3 is built from 15 residues. The CDR3 region has the DNA TGTGCCAGCAGCCAAACGACAGGGTCGCCCTACGAGCAGTACTTC. This codes for CASSQTTGSPYEQYF.

This clone occurred a few times. This chain joins TRBV6-6 and TRBJ2-7, with 7 positions matching TRBD1. The CDR3 is 12 residues long. CDR1 and CDR2 (germline): MNHNY, SVGAGI (reference sequence). J was trimmed by 4 bases and V by 8 bases; bases with no gene match: 5. The CDR3: CASAEQGYEQYF. The CDR3 DNA reads as TGTGCCAGCGCCGAACAGGGGTACGAGCAGTACTTC.

This chain joins TRBV6-1 and TRBJ1-6; D may be TRBD1 (6 bases). Germline CDR1 is MNHNS and CDR2 is SASEGT. V was trimmed by 4 bases and J by 13 bases, leaving 14 bases between them. CDR3 length: 13 amino acids. The CDR3 DNA is TGTGCCAGCAGTGGGGACACCCAGCTTCCCCTCCACTTT. The encoded protein is CASSGDTQLPLHF.

CDR3 amino acids: CASSPGTGNYEQYF. The CDR3 DNA reads as TGTGCCAGCTCCCCCGGGACAGGGAACTACGAGCAGTACTTC. The V gene is TRBV18, the J gene TRBJ2-7; 9 bases agree with TRBD1. The CDR3 extends over 14 amino acids. V trimming: 6 bases; J trimming: 3 bases; junction bases outside the gene matches: 6. Germline V gene sequence: CDR1 KGHSH, CDR2 LQKENI.

The count of this clone is one. This sequence joins TRBV7-9 and TRBJ2-3; 8 positions match TRBD2. Germline V lookup: CDR1 SEHNR, CDR2 FQNEAQ (reference sequence). The CDR3 length is 16 residues. V lost 1 base, J lost 0 bases, and 3 bases stayed unmatched. The CDR3 protein is CASSLGASGSTDTQYF. The CDR3 DNA sequence: TGTGCCAGCAGCTTAGGGGCTAGCGGGAGCACAGATACGCAGTATTTT.

This clone was seen only a few times. The chain links TRBV19 to TRBJ2-2; 8 positions match TRBD1. The CDR3 extends over 15 amino acids. V lost 5 bases, J lost 1 base, and 3 bases stayed unmatched. Germline CDR1 reads LNHDA; CDR2 reads SQIVND (reference sequence). In DNA form, the CDR3 reads TGTGCCAGTAGTCCCGGGACAGGGAACACCGGGGAGCTGTTTTTT. It codes for CASSPGTGNTGELFF.